This record looks at one T cell receptor beta chain sequence and its context. Its antigen is still unknown. Naive CD45RA+ and memory CD45RA-negative subsets were split from CD4+ cells. The entry originates in a study of shared clonotypes between healthy human individuals. General observations from the study: Only blood was sampled, and tissue TCR repertoires likely differ from blood ones. Non-shared clonotypes had lower generation probabilities than those shared by all four donors.

After removal of 6 bases from V and 6 bases from J, the junction contained 10 bases not matched to a gene. CDR1 is SNHLY and CDR2 is FYNNEI in the germline V gene. The CDR3 totals 16 residues. Using immunoSEQ multiplex PCR, the repertoire was profiled, and TCRdb retains in-frame clones only, with some absent. This sample has about 2.4 million clones, with over 85% found just once. The TCR was taken from a man aged 18 to 29 in good health. Some clones in this sample may be carry-over from other donors' samples. This chain joins TRBV2 and TRBJ2-2, with 10 bases aligning to TRBD2. Sequenced material: naive CD4+ T cells from PBMCs. Subset noted: CD45RA+ positively selected. CDR3 bases: TGTGCCAGCAGCCCCACCCTAGCGGGAGCCCCCGGGGAGCTGTTTTTT. This gives the protein CASSPTLAGAPGELFF.